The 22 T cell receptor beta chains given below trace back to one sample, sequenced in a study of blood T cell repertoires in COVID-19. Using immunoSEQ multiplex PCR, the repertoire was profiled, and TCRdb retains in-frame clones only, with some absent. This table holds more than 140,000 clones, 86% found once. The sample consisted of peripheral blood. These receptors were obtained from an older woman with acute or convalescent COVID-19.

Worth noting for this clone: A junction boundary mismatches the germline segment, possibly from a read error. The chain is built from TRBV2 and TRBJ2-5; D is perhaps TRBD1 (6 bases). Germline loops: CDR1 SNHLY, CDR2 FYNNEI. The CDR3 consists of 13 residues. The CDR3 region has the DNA TGTGTCAGCAGCCCGACAGGACGAGAGACCCAGTACTTC. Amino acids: CVSSPTGRETQYF.

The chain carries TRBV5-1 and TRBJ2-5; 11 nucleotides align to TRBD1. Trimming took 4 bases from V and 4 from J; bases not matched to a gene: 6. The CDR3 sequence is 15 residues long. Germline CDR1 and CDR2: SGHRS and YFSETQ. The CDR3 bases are TGCGCCAGCAGCGCAACCGGGACAGGGGGAGAGACCCAGTACTTC. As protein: CASSATGTGGETQYF.

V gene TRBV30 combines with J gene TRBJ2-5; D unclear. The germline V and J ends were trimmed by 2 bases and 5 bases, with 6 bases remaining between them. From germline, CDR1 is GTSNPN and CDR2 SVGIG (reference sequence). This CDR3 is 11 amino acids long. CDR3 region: CAWSPAETQYF. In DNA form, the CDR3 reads TGTGCCTGGAGTCCCGCGGAGACCCAGTACTTC.

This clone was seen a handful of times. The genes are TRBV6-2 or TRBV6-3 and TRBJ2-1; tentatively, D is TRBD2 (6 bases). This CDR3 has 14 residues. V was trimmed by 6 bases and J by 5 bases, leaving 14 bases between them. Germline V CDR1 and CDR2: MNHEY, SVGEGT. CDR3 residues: CASRPLGGNNEQFF. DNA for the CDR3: TGTGCCAGCAGGCCTCTGGGGGGAAACAATGAGCAGTTCTTC.

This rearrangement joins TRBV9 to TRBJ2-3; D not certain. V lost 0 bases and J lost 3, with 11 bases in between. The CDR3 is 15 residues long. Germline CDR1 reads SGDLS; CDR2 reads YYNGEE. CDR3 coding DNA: TGTGCCAGCAGCGTAGACTCCCCCCCAACAGATACGCAGTATTTT. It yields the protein CASSVDSPPTDTQYF. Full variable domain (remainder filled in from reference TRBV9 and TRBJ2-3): DSGVTQTPKHLITATGQRVTLRCSPRSGDLSVYWYQQSLDQGLQFLIQYYNGEERAKGNILERFSAQQFPDLHSELNLSSLELGDSALYFCASSVDSPPTDTQYFGPGTRLTVL.

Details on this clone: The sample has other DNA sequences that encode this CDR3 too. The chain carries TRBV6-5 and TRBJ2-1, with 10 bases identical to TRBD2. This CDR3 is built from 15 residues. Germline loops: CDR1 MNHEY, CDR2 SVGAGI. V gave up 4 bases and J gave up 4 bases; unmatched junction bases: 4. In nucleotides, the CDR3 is TGTGCCAGCAGTTCTTTAGCGGGGGGATACAATGAGCAGTTCTTC. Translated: CASSSLAGGYNEQFF.

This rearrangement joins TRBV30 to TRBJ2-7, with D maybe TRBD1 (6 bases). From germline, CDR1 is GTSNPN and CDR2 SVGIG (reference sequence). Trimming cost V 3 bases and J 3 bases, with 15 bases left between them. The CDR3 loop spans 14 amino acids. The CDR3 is CAWRTGEPIYEQYF. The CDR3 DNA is TGTGCCTGGAGGACAGGAGAACCCATCTACGAGCAGTACTTC.

The chain's CDR3 is CASSAYRGQNTGELFF. CDR3 DNA sequence: TGCGCCAGCAGCGCGTACAGGGGGCAAAACACCGGGGAGCTGTTTTTT. The chain employs TRBV5-1 and TRBJ2-2, with 9 bases matching TRBD1. Germline V lookup: CDR1 SGHRS, CDR2 YFSETQ. V gave up 4 bases and J gave up 2 bases; unmatched junction bases: 6. CDR3 length equals 16 residues.

The CDR3 loop is CASSYSAGGSPLHF. The CDR3 DNA sequence: TGTGCCAGCAGTTACTCCGCAGGGGGGTCACCCCTCCACTTT. The chain recombines TRBV6-5 with TRBJ1-6; 7 bases map to TRBD1. CDR3 length: 14 amino acids. Germline V gene data show CDR1 as MNHEY and CDR2 as SVGAGI. V lost 0 bases and J lost 10; bases outside the gene matches: 3.

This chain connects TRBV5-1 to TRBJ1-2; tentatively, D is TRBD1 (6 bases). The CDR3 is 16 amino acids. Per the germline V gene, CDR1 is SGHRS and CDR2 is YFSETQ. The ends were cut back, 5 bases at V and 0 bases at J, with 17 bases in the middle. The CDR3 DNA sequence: TGCGCCAGCAGGGGGGCCGGGACCGGAGCTAACTATGGCTACACCTTC. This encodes CASRGAGTGANYGYTF.

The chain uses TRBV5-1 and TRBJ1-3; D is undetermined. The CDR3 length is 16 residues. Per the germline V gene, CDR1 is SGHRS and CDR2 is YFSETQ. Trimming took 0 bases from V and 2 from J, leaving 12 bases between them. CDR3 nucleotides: TGCGCCAGCAGCTTGGGCCACAGAAGTCCTGGAAACACCATATATTTT. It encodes CASSLGHRSPGNTIYF.

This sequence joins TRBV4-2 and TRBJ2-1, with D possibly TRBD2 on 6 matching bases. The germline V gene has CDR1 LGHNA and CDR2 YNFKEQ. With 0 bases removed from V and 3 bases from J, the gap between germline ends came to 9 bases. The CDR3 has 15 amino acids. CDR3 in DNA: TGTGCCAGCAGCCAAGAGGGCGGGGTCTACAATGAGCAGTTCTTC. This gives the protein CASSQEGGVYNEQFF.

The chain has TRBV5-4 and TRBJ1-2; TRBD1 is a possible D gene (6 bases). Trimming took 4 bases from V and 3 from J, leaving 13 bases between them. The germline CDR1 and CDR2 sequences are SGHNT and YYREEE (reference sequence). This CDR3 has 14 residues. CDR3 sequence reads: CASSPGGGDYGYTF. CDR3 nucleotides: TGTGCCAGCAGCCCCGGGGGGGGCGACTATGGCTACACCTTC.

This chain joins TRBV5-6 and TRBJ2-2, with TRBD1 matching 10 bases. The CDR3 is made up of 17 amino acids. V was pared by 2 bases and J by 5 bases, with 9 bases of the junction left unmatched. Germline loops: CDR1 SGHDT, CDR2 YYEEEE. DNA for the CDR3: TGTGCCAGCAGCTTCACATGGACAGGGGGTGGGACCGGGGAGCTGTTTTTT. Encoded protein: CASSFTWTGGGTGELFF.

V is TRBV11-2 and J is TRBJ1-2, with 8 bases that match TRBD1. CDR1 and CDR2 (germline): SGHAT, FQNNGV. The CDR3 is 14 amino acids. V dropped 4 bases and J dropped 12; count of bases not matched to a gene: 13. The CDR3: CASSSNQGAVRDTF. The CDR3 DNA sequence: TGTGCCAGCAGCTCCAACCAGGGGGCGGTTCGGGACACCTTC.

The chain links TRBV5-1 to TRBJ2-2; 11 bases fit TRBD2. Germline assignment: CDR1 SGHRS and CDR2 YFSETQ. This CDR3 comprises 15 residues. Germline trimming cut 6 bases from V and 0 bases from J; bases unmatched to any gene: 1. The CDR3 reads CASTSGGTNTGELFF. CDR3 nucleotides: TGCGCCAGCACTAGCGGGGGGACGAACACCGGGGAGCTGTTTTTT.

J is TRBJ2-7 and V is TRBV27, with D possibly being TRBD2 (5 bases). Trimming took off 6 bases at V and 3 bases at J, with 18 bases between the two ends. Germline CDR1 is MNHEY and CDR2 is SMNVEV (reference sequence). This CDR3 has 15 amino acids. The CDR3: CASRTILYGDYEQYF. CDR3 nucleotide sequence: TGTGCCAGCAGGACCATTTTGTACGGGGACTACGAGCAGTACTTC.

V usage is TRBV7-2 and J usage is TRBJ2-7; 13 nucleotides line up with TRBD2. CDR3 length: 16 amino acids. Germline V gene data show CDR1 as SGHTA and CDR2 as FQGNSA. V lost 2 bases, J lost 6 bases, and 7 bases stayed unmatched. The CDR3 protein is CASSLTSGGARVEQYF. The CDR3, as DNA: TGTGCCAGCAGCTTAACTAGCGGGGGGGCTCGGGTCGAGCAGTACTTC. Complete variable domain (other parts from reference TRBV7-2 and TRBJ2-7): GAGVSQSPSNKVTEKGKDVELRCDPISGHTALYWYRQSLGQGLEFLIYFQGNSAPDKSGLPSDRFSAERTGGSVSTLTIQRTQQEDSAVYLCASSLTSGGARVEQYFGPGTRLTVT.

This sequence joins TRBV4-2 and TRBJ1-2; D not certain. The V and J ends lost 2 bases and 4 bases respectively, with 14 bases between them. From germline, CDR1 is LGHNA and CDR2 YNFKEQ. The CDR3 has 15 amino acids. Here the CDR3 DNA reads TGTGCCAGCAGCCAACGGGGAATCGAGTCCTATGGCTACACCTTC. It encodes CASSQRGIESYGYTF.

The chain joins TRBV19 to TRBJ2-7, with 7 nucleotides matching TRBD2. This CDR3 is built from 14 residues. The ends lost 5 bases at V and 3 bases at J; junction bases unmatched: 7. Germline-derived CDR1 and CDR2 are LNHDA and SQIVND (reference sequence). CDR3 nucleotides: TGTGCCAGTAGTTTAGGCGGGGGACGCTACGAGCAGTACTTC. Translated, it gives CASSLGGGRYEQYF.

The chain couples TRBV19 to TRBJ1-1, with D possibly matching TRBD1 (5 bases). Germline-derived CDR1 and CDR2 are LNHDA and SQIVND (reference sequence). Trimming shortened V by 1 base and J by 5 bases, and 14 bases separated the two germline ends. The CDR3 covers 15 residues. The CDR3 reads CASSIAGGSRTEAFF. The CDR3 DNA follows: TGTGCCAGTAGTATAGCGGGGGGATCTCGGACTGAAGCTTTCTTT.

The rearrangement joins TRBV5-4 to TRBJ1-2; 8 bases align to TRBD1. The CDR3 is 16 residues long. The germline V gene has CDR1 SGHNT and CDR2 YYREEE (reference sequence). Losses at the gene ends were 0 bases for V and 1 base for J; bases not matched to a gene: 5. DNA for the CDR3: TGTGCCAGCAGCTTGGGAGGCAGGGGGCATAACTATGGCTACACCTTC. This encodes CASSLGGRGHNYGYTF.